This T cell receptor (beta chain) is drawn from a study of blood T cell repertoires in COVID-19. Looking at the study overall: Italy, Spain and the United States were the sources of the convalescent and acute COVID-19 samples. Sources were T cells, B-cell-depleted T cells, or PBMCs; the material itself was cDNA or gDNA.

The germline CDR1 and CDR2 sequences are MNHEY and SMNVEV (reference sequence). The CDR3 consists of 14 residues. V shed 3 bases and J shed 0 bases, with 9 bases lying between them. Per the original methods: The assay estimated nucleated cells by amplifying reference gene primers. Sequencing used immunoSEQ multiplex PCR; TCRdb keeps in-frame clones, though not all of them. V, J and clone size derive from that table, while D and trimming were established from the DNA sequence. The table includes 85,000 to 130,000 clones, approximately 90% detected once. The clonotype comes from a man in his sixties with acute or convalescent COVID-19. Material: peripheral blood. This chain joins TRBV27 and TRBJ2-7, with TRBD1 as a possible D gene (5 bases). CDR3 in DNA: TGTGCCAGCAGTTTGGGCGACAGCTCCTACGAGCAGTACTTC. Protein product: CASSLGDSSYEQYF.